The 6 T cell receptor beta chains presented below share a single source sample, sequenced in a study of T cell responses to AZD1222 COVID-19 vaccine. The method was immunoSEQ multiplex PCR; TCRdb's version includes in-frame clones alone and lacks a portion of them. This repertoire shows 120,000 to 150,000 clones, roughly 90% found once; its top ten account for 1.5% to 2%. Specimen: peripheral blood, collected 28 days after the second AZD1222 dose. Every receptor here comes from an adult who received the AZD1222 COVID-19 vaccine.

This clone showed up just a few times. The rearrangement joins TRBV7-2 to TRBJ1-2; 8 bases align to TRBD1. CDR1 and CDR2 from the germline V gene are SGHTA and FQGNSA. This CDR3 region has 14 residues. With 5 bases clipped from V and 8 bases from J, the junction kept 10 bases outside the gene matches. This CDR3 is CASSPRGQGRGYTF. The CDR3 region has the DNA TGTGCCAGCAGCCCGCGTGGACAGGGCCGGGGCTACACCTTC.

This clone has more than one count but fewer than ten. CDR3 in DNA: TGTGCCAGCAGCCATTACACCGGGACAGGGACTGAAGCTTTCTTT. Translating it yields CASSHYTGTGTEAFF. This sequence joins TRBV14 and TRBJ1-1; 9 bases are shared with TRBD1. Germline V gene data show CDR1 as SGHDN and CDR2 as FVKESK. V lost 3 bases and J lost 5; bases outside the gene matches: 7. The CDR3 consists of 15 residues.

The chain joins TRBV28 to TRBJ2-1; 9 bases line up with TRBD1. From germline, CDR1 is MDHEN and CDR2 SYDVKM. With 2 bases clipped from V and 10 bases from J, the junction kept 3 bases outside the gene matches. CDR3 length: 13 amino acids. DNA of the CDR3: TGTGCCAGCAGTTTACCTACAGGGGGCGAGCAGTTCTTC. This sequence encodes CASSLPTGGEQFF.

V usage is TRBV25-1 and J usage is TRBJ2-7; tentative D call: TRBD1 (6 bases). CDR1 is MGHDK and CDR2 is SYGVNS in the germline V gene. Trimming stripped 4 bases from V and 1 base from J, with 17 bases between. The CDR3 length is 16 residues. For the CDR3, the DNA is TGTGCCAGCAGTGGAGCCCTCAGGGGCGCATCCTACGAGCAGTACTTC. Residues: CASSGALRGASYEQYF.

V and J are TRBV5-1 and TRBJ1-1; D is unclear. V lost 2 bases and J lost 1, with 12 bases in between. In germline, CDR1 is SGHRS, CDR2 YFSETQ. This CDR3 has 15 residues. Here the CDR3 reads CASSLDSGKNTEAFF. DNA for the CDR3: TGCGCCAGCAGCTTAGATTCAGGAAAGAACACTGAAGCTTTCTTT.

V is TRBV6-5 and J is TRBJ1-5; TRBD1 matches 11 bases. Germline lookup yields CDR1 MNHEY and CDR2 SVGAGI. V lost 6 bases to trimming and J lost 4 bases; unmatched junction nucleotides: 5. The CDR3 has 15 amino acids. The CDR3 nucleotides read TGTGCCAGCAGCTCCGGGACAGGGGGTAATCAGCCCCAGCATTTT. Encoded protein: CASSSGTGGNQPQHF.